This T cell receptor (beta chain) is from a study of blood T cell repertoires in COVID-19 (dated by TCRdb to about 2020). About the full investigation: Collaborator samples came from the United States, Italy and Spain and covered acute and convalescent phases of COVID-19. The prospective study material was composed of cDNA or gDNA derived from T cells, B-cell-depleted T cells, or PBMCs. Deeply sampled blood TCRbeta repertoires from subjects exposed to, actively infected with, or recovered from COVID-19 were included in the dataset. A freely available public database, intended as a resource for researchers studying the immune response to SARS-CoV-2, is where the repertoires were released. Samples came from the ongoing ImmuneRACE study (first 160 participants) plus 1,254 subjects from 6 global collaborators. The sample metadata nearly always contained a de-identified subject ID, COVID-19 status, age in years and sex. Where available, HLA class I and class II types were obtained from metadata supplied by the sample provider rather than from assay-based typing.

Summary of the overall study and its limitations: The quantity of clinical and demographic metadata differed by source and by participant and was supplied without curation.

TCRbeta CDR3 regions were amplified from genomic DNA using the immunoSEQ Assay, a bias-controlled multiplex PCR. The authors' analysis ran thus. Within the assay, amplification of reference gene primers was used to estimate how many nucleated cells each sample contained. Sequence reads were collapsed and filtered to measure the absolute abundance of every unique TCRbeta CDR3 rearrangement. For each sample, productive Simpson clonality was calculated as the square root of Simpson's diversity index over productive rearrangements. As stored in TCRdb, this immuneACCESS dataset retains in-frame rearrangements with V and J assigned. A fraction of the clones does not appear; measured against another copy, unresolved V genes explain less than half of the discrepancy, and the remainder lacks a known reason. That table furnishes V, J and clone size, whereas the DNA furnished D and trimming. Here the sample has about 80,000 clones; more than 75% occur a single time. The ten largest make up just over 20% of the sample.

Each collaborating institution followed its own protocols to collect whole blood in K2EDTA tubes. For TCRbeta analysis, collaborator samples were shipped as frozen whole blood, as isolated PBMCs, or as DNA extracted from either sample type. In the germline V gene, CDR1 corresponds to SQVTM and CDR2 to ANQGSEA. The cysteine opens and the phenylalanine closes a CDR3 of 14 amino acids. This entry keeps only the CDR3 DNA: 42 bases, framed from base 1. The germline V end is reduced by 6 bases and the J end by 1 base; junction bases left unmatched: 7. As regards this clone: There is no known antigen for this receptor. No base quality values were provided; no much bigger clone lies one nucleotide off.

The sequence links TRBV29-1 to TRBJ2-3; 7 junctional bases match TRBD2. The origin of this receptor is a human donor in a cohort sampled during active COVID-19. Sequencing used peripheral blood. The DNA sequence is TGCAGCGTGCTGGGACGGGGGGGCACAGATACGCAGTATTTT. This gives the protein CSVLGRGGTDTQYF.